The clone carrying this T cell receptor beta chain has ten or more counts. Antigen: not known. The record originates from a study of tumor-infiltrating lymphocytes in primary liver carcinoma. Study background: Stage T1-T3 N0M0 tumors spanned 4.2 to 10 cm.

V lost 1 base to trimming and J lost 5 bases, with 8 bases between them. The CDR3 is 13 amino acids. Germline CDR1 MGHRA, CDR2 YSYEKL. Unsorted bulk tissue, about 19-32 mg of it, served as the source for co-extraction of RNA and DNA. Patients underwent surgical resection for primary liver carcinoma. Study-wide points: Overlap between tumor regions exceeded overlap of tumor with adjacent tissue or blood. No more than about 8-24% of top clones could be seen in all five tumor regions.

Using a constant-region primer together with ProtoScript II reverse transcriptase, TCR beta cDNA was made from about 490 ng of total RNA. Three nested multiplex PCR rounds, a slightly modified ARM-PCR method, built the TCR beta libraries. In the first two PCR rounds, TRBV1-TRBV30 forward primers were paired with a C-beta reverse primer, and each round lasted about 10 cycles. TCRdb ran MiXCR on the multiplex PCR reads and lists one entry per CDR3 protein. The top ten hold around a quarter of the sample, which has 70,000 to 75,000 distinct CDR3 sequences, about 70% seen once. The chain is built from TRBV4-1 and TRBJ2-5; possible D gene TRBD1, 6 bases. Sequencing was carried out using liver tumor tissue from sampling region 4. Stated subset: tumor region T4, right-lateral pole. The sequence derives from a man aged 40-49 years with primary liver carcinoma and hepatitis B virus infection. DNA of the CDR3: TGCGCCAGCAGCCAAGTAAGGGGGGAGACCCAGTACTTC. Translating it yields CASSQVRGETQYF.